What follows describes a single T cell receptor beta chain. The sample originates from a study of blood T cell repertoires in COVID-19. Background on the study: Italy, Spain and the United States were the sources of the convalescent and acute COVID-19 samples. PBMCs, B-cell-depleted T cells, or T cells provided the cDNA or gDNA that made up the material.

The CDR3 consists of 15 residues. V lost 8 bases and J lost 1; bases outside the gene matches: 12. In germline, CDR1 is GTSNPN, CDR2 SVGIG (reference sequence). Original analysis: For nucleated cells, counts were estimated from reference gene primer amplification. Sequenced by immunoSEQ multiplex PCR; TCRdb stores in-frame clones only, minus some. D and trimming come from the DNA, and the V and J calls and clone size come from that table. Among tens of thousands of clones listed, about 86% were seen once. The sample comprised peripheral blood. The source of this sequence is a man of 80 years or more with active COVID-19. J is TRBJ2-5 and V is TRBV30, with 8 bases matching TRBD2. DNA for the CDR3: TGTGCCCAAGGCTTAGCGGGAAGACTCCAAGAGACCCAGTACTTC. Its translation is CAQGLAGRLQETQYF.